The 22 T cell receptor beta chains given below trace back to one sample, sequenced in a study of blood T cell repertoires in COVID-19. Method: immunoSEQ multiplex PCR; TCRdb's copy keeps in-frame clones and lacks some. The sample has roughly 40,000 clones, around three quarters seen once. Source material: peripheral blood. Receptor source: a woman older than 75 with acute or convalescent COVID-19.

V and J are TRBV11-2 and TRBJ2-1; D is unclear. CDR1 and CDR2 (germline): SGHAT, FQNNGV. V lost 2 bases, J lost 7 bases, and 9 bases lay in between. This CDR3 has 13 amino acids. For the CDR3, the DNA is TGTGCCAGCAGCTTACCCGCACGGAATGAGCAGTTCTTC. It yields the protein CASSLPARNEQFF.

This clone was counted a few times. The V gene is TRBV15, the J gene TRBJ2-7; 9 bases align to TRBD1. There are 17 residues in the CDR3. The V gene end was trimmed by 0 bases and the J gene end by 2 bases; junction bases not matched to a gene: 8. The germline V gene has CDR1 LNHNV and CDR2 YYDKDF (reference sequence). Here the CDR3 reads CATSRDTLDRGTYEQYF. The CDR3 DNA follows: TGTGCCACCAGCAGAGATACCCTGGACAGGGGAACCTACGAGCAGTACTTC. Looking up the rest from reference TRBV15 and TRBJ2-7 gives the full variable domain: DAMVIQNPRYQVTQFGKPVTLSCSQTLNHNVMYWYQQKSSQAPKLLFHYYDKDFNNEADTPDNFQSRRPNTSFCFLDIRSPGLGDTAMYLCATSRDTLDRGTYEQYFGPGTRLTVT.

J is TRBJ1-6 and V is TRBV6-5; TRBD1 might be the D (6 bases). Deletions cut 7 bases from V and 7 bases from J, with 11 bases between. The CDR3 extends over 13 amino acids. CDR1 and CDR2 from the germline V gene are MNHEY and SVGAGI. The DNA of the CDR3 is TGTGCCAGCACTGCAGGGGTGAATTCACCCCTCCACTTT. Translated: CASTAGVNSPLHF.

The J gene is TRBJ2-1, the V gene TRBV24-1; 14 positions match TRBD2. The V and J ends lost 3 bases and 6 bases, in that order; junction bases with no gene match: 3. Looked up from germline, CDR1 is KGHDR and CDR2 is SFDVKD. This CDR3 has 16 residues. In DNA, the CDR3 is TGTGCCACCAGTGATGCGGGACTAGCGGGAGCCAATGAGCAGTTCTTC. This translates into CATSDAGLAGANEQFF.

The gene calls are TRBV7-9 and TRBJ1-4; 7 bases match TRBD1. The germline V gene has CDR1 SEHNR and CDR2 FQNEAQ (reference sequence). CDR3 length: 16 residues. Unmatched junction bases numbered 8, after V lost 3 bases and J lost 4 bases. CDR3 DNA: TGTGCCAGCAGCTTCGCGACGGGACAGAGTAATGAAAAACTGTTTTTT. The encoded protein is CASSFATGQSNEKLFF.

The chain carries TRBV5-1 and TRBJ1-1, with TRBD1 identical over 9 bases. The CDR3 is 15 amino acids. Germline lookup yields CDR1 SGHRS and CDR2 YFSETQ. With 4 bases clipped from V and 5 bases from J, the junction kept 9 bases outside the gene matches. The CDR3 region is CASSPGQGRATEAFF. Written as DNA, the CDR3 is TGCGCCAGCAGCCCGGGACAGGGACGAGCAACTGAAGCTTTCTTT.

The rearrangement joins TRBV11-2 to TRBJ2-1; 8 bases match TRBD2. This CDR3 is 14 amino acids long. CDR1 and CDR2 from the germline V gene are SGHAT and FQNNGV. V lost 5 bases and J lost 8; bases outside the gene matches: 8. The chain's CDR3 is CASSVSGSGDEQFF. CDR3 coding DNA: TGTGCCAGCAGCGTGAGCGGGAGTGGGGATGAGCAGTTCTTC.

The chain carries TRBV5-1 and TRBJ2-3; 16 nucleotides agree with TRBD2. Germline trimming cut 3 bases from V and 6 bases from J; bases unmatched to any gene: 13. Germline CDR1 and CDR2: SGHRS and YFSETQ. The CDR3 consists of 19 residues. This CDR3 reads CASSSGLAGGPGFGDTQYF. In DNA form, the CDR3 reads TGCGCCAGCAGCTCGGGACTAGCGGGAGGGCCAGGATTCGGGGATACGCAGTATTTT.

This chain connects TRBV6-5 to TRBJ2-7, with a weak D call TRBD2 (6 bases). The CDR3 is made up of 15 amino acids. V was trimmed by 2 bases and J by 4 bases, leaving 15 bases between them. Germline V lookup: CDR1 MNHEY, CDR2 SVGAGI. The CDR3 reads CASSYLGLQTYEQYF. The CDR3 DNA follows: TGTGCCAGCAGTTACCTGGGACTCCAAACGTACGAGCAGTACTTC.

The chain links TRBV10-1 to TRBJ2-6; maybe TRBD1 (6 bases). V lost 4 bases and J 4 bases, leaving 14 bases between the germline ends. The CDR3 has 16 residues. Germline V gene lookup returns CDR1 WNHNN and CDR2 SYGVQD (reference sequence). This CDR3 reads CASSGQVKGGANVLTF. CDR3 DNA: TGCGCCAGCAGTGGACAGGTTAAGGGGGGGGCCAACGTCCTGACTTTC.

This clone has just a few counts. The genes are TRBV5-8 and TRBJ1-2, with 7 positions matching TRBD1. The V segment lost 0 bases and the J segment 7 bases; nucleotides outside the gene matches: 15. The length of the CDR3 is 17 residues. Germline CDR1 is SGHTS and CDR2 is YDEGEE. This CDR3 is CASSLVYRGKDGGGYTF. The DNA of the CDR3 is TGTGCCAGCAGCTTGGTCTACAGGGGCAAGGACGGGGGTGGCTACACCTTC.

The genes are TRBV19 and TRBJ1-4; 7 bases are a match to TRBD1. V lost 4 bases to trimming and J lost 3 bases; unmatched junction nucleotides: 5. The length of the CDR3 is 15 residues. The germline CDR1 and CDR2 sequences are LNHDA and SQIVND (reference sequence). The CDR3 DNA reads TGTGCCAGTAGTACCGGACAGGTTGCTAATGAAAAACTGTTTTTT. Translating it yields CASSTGQVANEKLFF.

The gene calls are TRBV5-5 and TRBJ2-7; TRBD2 is a possible D gene (5 bases). V shed 6 bases and J shed 4 bases, with 20 bases lying between them. The CDR3 totals 15 residues. CDR1 is SGHKS and CDR2 is YYEKEE in the germline V gene (reference sequence). In DNA, the CDR3 is TGTGCCAGCAACCTCAACCGGGATTTTCAATACGAGCAGTACTTC. It is translated as CASNLNRDFQYEQYF.

This clone was counted only a few times. J is TRBJ2-7 and V is TRBV10-1; 9 bases fit TRBD2. CDR3 size: 14 residues. Germline loops: CDR1 WNHNN, CDR2 SYGVQD (reference sequence). Trimming at V came to 5 bases and at J to 2 bases, leaving 4 bases not matched to a gene. The CDR3 DNA is TGCGCCAGCAGTCCGGGACTAGCCACCTACGAGCAGTACTTC. Its translation is CASSPGLATYEQYF.

The rearrangement links TRBV18 to TRBJ2-7, with D possibly being TRBD1 (5 bases). V was clipped by 1 base and J by 1 base, with 14 bases between them. CDR1 and CDR2 (germline): KGHSH, LQKENI. CDR3 length equals 16 residues. Here the CDR3 DNA reads TGTGCCAGCTCACCACGTCCGGAGCAGGGTTCCTACGAGCAGTACTTC. Translated: CASSPRPEQGSYEQYF.

This rearrangement joins TRBV4-2 to TRBJ1-1; 8 bases agree with TRBD1. The germline CDR1 and CDR2 sequences are LGHNA and YNFKEQ. CDR3 length: 17 amino acids. With V trimmed by 2 bases and J by 4 bases, 12 bases remained unmatched. As DNA, the CDR3 is TGTGCCAGCAGCCAATTAGTACCCGGGACAGGCGGCACTGAAGCTTTCTTT. Translating gives CASSQLVPGTGGTEAFF.

V gene TRBV6-1 combines with J gene TRBJ2-4, with 10 bases lining up with TRBD1. The length of the CDR3 is 18 residues. The V gene's germline CDR1 is MNHNS and CDR2 SASEGT. With 4 bases clipped from V and 1 base from J, the junction kept 10 bases outside the gene matches. In DNA form, the CDR3 reads TGTGCCAGCAGTGGGGACAGGGGATCCCCTCAGGCCAAAAACATTCAGTACTTC. Protein product: CASSGDRGSPQAKNIQYF.

The J gene is TRBJ1-1, the V gene TRBV2; 9 nucleotides align to TRBD1. The CDR3 covers 15 residues. CDR1 and CDR2 from the germline V gene are SNHLY and FYNNEI. The trim removed 7 bases at V and 4 bases at J, leaving 10 bases unmatched. This CDR3 reads CASTLRTGEITEAFF. CDR3 in DNA: TGTGCCAGCACCCTTCGGACAGGGGAGATCACTGAAGCTTTCTTT.

The CDR3 is CASSQARGTGELFF. CDR3 in DNA: TGTGCCAGCAGCCAAGCCAGGGGCACCGGGGAGCTGTTTTTT. V usage is TRBV3-1 (or the pseudogene TRBV3-2) and J usage is TRBJ2-2; D may be TRBD1 (6 bases). Germline CDR1 reads LGHDT; CDR2 reads YNNKEL (reference sequence). V lost 1 base and J 4 bases, leaving 7 bases between the germline ends. CDR3 size: 14 residues.

This chain uses TRBV7-6 with TRBJ2-1; 7 positions match TRBD1. V trimming: 7 bases; J trimming: 6 bases; junction bases outside the gene matches: 9. Germline CDR1 reads SGHVS; CDR2 reads FNYEAQ. The CDR3 is 14 amino acids. The CDR3: CASTKLDRANEQFF. The CDR3 coding sequence is TGTGCCAGCACCAAACTAGACAGGGCCAATGAGCAGTTCTTC.

This chain connects TRBV7-9 to TRBJ1-4; no clear D gene. The length of the CDR3 is 15 residues. Trimming removed 1 base from V and 2 bases from J, with 8 bases in between. Germline CDR1 and CDR2: SEHNR and FQNEAQ (reference sequence). This CDR3 is CASSLGPQTNEKLFF. As DNA, the CDR3 is TGTGCCAGCAGCTTAGGTCCCCAGACTAATGAAAAACTGTTTTTT.

This chain links TRBV25-1 with TRBJ2-1, with D maybe TRBD2 (6 bases). CDR3 length: 13 residues. V lost 5 bases, J lost 11 bases, and 16 bases lay in between. Germline lookup yields CDR1 MGHDK and CDR2 SYGVNS. CDR3: CASSLSTGTQQFF. For the CDR3, the DNA is TGTGCCAGCAGTCTTAGTACGGGGACTCAGCAGTTCTTC.